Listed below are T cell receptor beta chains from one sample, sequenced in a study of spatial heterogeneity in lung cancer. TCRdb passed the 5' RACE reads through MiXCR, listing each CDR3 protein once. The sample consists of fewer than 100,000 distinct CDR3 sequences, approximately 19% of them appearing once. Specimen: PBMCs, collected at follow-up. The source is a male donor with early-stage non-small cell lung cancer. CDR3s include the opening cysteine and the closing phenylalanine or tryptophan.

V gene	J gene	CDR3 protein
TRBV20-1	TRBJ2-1	CSARISGGHEQFF
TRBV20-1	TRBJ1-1	CSAPLRTGADTEAFF
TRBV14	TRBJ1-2	CASSQGFSGQAGYTF
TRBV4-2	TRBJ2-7	CASSQGRKGLGEQYF
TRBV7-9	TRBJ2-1	CASSSVGTGVYEQFF
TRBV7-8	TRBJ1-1	CASTGQGGTEAFF
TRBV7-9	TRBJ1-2	CASSRTREPLDGYTF
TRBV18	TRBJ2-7	CASSKNGGGEQYF
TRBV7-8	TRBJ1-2	CASRGRGGGGYGYTF
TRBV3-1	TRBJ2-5	CASTSGRFETQYF
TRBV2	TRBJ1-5	CASSLKYNQPQHF
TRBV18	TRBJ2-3	CASFLGGGTDTQYF
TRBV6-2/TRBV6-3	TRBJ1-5	CASSYFMEGQPQHF
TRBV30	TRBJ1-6	CAWRVDRAGNSPLHF
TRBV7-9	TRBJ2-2	CASSSWSTGELFF
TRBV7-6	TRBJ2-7	CASSPGTSSTYEQYF
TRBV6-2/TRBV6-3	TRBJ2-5	CASSAVGAKGETQYF
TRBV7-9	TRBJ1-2	CASSLVGANYGYTF
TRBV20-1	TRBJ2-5	CSAKAGTSPRGETQYF
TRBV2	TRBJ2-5	CASRQGAAETQYF
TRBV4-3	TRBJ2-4	CASSQDKNLAKNIQYF
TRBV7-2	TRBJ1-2	CASSLVGDGSFYTF
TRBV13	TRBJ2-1	CACSLRAEQFF
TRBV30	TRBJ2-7	CASARSGQGYEQYF
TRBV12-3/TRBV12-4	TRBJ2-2	CASSLARGTRGTGELFF